These 5 T cell receptor beta chains were all obtained from the same sample, sequenced in a study of a mutant IDH1 vaccine in newly diagnosed glioma. Their specific antigens are unknown. The sample's time point: week 11, during vaccination. All doses held 300 ug of mutant IDH1 20-mer peptide, with topical imiquimod. Here immunoSEQ multiplex PCR was the method, and the copy in TCRdb shows in-frame clones only, minus some. The sample lists roughly 70,000 clones; approximately 84% were seen once. The sample consisted of PBMCs, taken from a glioma patient whose treatment included an IDH1 peptide vaccine. These receptors originate from a woman between 50 and 59 years old with glioma.

The chain employs TRBV30 and TRBJ2-4; either TRBD1 or TRBD2 may fit D (5 bases each). The CDR3 loop spans 15 amino acids. Trimming left V 4 bases short and J 3 bases short, with 16 bases between. Per the germline V gene, CDR1 is GTSNPN and CDR2 is SVGIG (reference sequence). DNA of the CDR3: TGTGCCTGGAAGAACAGAGGGGTCGGCAAAAACATTCAGTACTTC. Translation: CAWKNRGVGKNIQYF.

The chain joins TRBV28 to TRBJ2-6; D remains ambiguous. The CDR3 runs to 13 residues. Per the germline V gene, CDR1 is MDHEN and CDR2 is SYDVKM. The V end lost 6 bases, the J end lost 0 bases, and 3 bases lay between the germline ends. Here the CDR3 reads CASRNSGANVLTF. The CDR3 nucleotides are TGTGCCAGCAGAAACTCTGGGGCCAACGTCCTGACTTTC.

V gene TRBV9 combines with J gene TRBJ1-6, with 9 bases matching TRBD1. This CDR3 is built from 15 residues. With 3 bases clipped from V and 9 bases from J, the junction kept 7 bases outside the gene matches. Germline assignment: CDR1 SGDLS and CDR2 YYNGEE. This CDR3 reads CASSGQGVLGSPLHF. CDR3 in DNA: TGTGCCAGCAGCGGACAGGGGGTTCTCGGTTCACCCCTCCACTTT.

The J gene is TRBJ1-1, the V gene TRBV12-1. TRBV12-1 constitutes a pseudogene. CDR3 size: 13 residues. CDR3: CASSLRGNTEAFF. The CDR3 nucleotides are TGTGCCAGCAGCTTGCGGGGGAACACTGAAGCTTTCTTT.

There are a few counts of this clone. The J gene is TRBJ1-1, the V gene TRBV19; D not certain. This CDR3 comprises 12 residues. V was pared by 4 bases and J by 5 bases, with 8 bases between. From germline, CDR1 is LNHDA and CDR2 SQIVND (reference sequence). The CDR3 protein is CASSTRRTEAFF. CDR3 sequence (DNA): TGTGCCAGTAGTACAAGACGTACTGAAGCTTTCTTT.